The rows below give T cell receptor beta chains drawn from one sample of a study of long-term antiretroviral therapy in people with HIV. Assay used: immunoSEQ multiplex PCR; TCRdb lists only in-frame clones, some missing. The sample includes 30,000 to 50,000 clones, around 83% of them seen just once. This material consisted of unsorted PBMCs, taken 3.1 years after starting antiretroviral therapy. These receptors originate from a woman aged 45-65 years with HIV. CDR3s include the opening cysteine and the closing phenylalanine or tryptophan. A D gene is named only where the DNA matches it firmly. Rows give clone size only sometimes, using once, few, many, or a class for an expanded clone.

j_call	d_call	v_call	clone_size	cdr3_aa	cdr3_nt
TRBJ2-2	NA	TRBV20-1	NA	CSADVAGELFF	TGCAGTGCGGATGTCGCCGGGGAGCTGTTTTTT
TRBJ2-2	TRBD1	TRBV6-6	NA	CASPIQDRGNTGELFF	TGTGCCAGCCCGATACAAGACAGGGGGAACACCGGGGAGCTGTTTTTT
TRBJ1-1	NA	TRBV5-1	NA	CASSSGRMNTEAFF	TGCGCCAGCAGCTCGGGACGGATGAACACTGAAGCTTTCTTT
TRBJ2-5	TRBD2	TRBV30	NA	CAWKPYGGGETQYF	TGTGCCTGGAAGCCCTATGGGGGAGGGGAGACCCAGTACTTC
TRBJ2-7	NA	TRBV7-7	NA	CASSSGPGANEQYF	TGTGCTAGCAGCTCGGGACCAGGGGCGAACGAGCAGTACTTC
TRBJ2-7	NA	TRBV7-2	NA	CASSPDSLLNYEQYF	TGTGCCAGCAGTCCTGACAGCCTACTCAACTACGAGCAGTACTTC
TRBJ2-5	TRBD1	TRBV7-9	NA	CASSSRDRGLKTQYF	TGTGCCAGCAGCTCCCGGGACAGGGGGCTTAAGACCCAGTACTTC
TRBJ1-2	NA	TRBV7-9	once	CASSPDGYWGYTF	TGTGCCAGCAGCCCGGACGGCTACTGGGGCTACACCTTC
TRBJ2-7	NA	TRBV6-1	NA	CASSESPRQASYEQYF	TGTGCCAGCAGTGAATCCCCGCGACAGGCGTCCTACGAGCAGTACTTC
TRBJ1-6	NA	TRBV11-2	NA	CASSFSQGTFEALHF	TGTGCCAGCAGCTTTTCACAGGGTACCTTTGAGGCCCTCCACTTT
TRBJ1-1	NA	TRBV30	few	CAWSSLGGSTEAFF	TGTGCCTGGAGTTCCTTAGGTGGAAGCACTGAAGCTTTCTTT
TRBJ2-3	TRBD2	TRBV9	NA	CASSVKLAGGTDTQYF	TGTGCCAGCAGCGTTAAACTAGCGGGGGGCACAGATACGCAGTATTTT
TRBJ1-1	NA	TRBV7-8	NA	CASSLGGAGTEAFF	TGTGCCAGCAGCTTAGGCGGGGCCGGTACTGAAGCTTTCTTT
TRBJ1-2	NA	TRBV30	NA	CAWTPWRGSVGGYTF	TGTGCCTGGACCCCCTGGAGAGGGAGTGTCGGTGGCTACACCTTC
TRBJ2-3	NA	TRBV4-3	NA	CASSQGLQGFNTDTQYF	TGCGCCAGCAGCCAAGGGTTGCAGGGGTTCAACACAGATACGCAGTATTTT
TRBJ1-5	NA	TRBV6-5	NA	CASSYSNRAQPQHF	TGTGCCAGCAGTTACTCCAACAGGGCGCAGCCCCAGCATTTT
TRBJ1-1	NA	TRBV6-1	NA	CASSERDTEAFF	TGTGCCAGCAGTGAACGGGACACTGAAGCTTTCTTT
TRBJ1-2	NA	TRBV27	few	CASRFSSMEGYTF	TGTGCCAGCAGGTTCTCGAGTATGGAAGGCTACACCTTC
TRBJ1-4	NA	TRBV4-2	NA	CASSQVREKLFF	TGTGCCAGCAGCCAAGTGCGTGAAAAACTGTTTTTT
TRBJ1-2	NA	TRBV5-6	NA	CASSHTSPGGFYGYTF	TGTGCCAGCAGCCACACAAGTCCCGGGGGGTTCTATGGCTACACCTTC
TRBJ1-3	NA	TRBV18	NA	CASSPVGGSGNTIYF	TGTGCCAGCTCACCGGTCGGTGGCTCTGGAAACACCATATATTTT
TRBJ2-1	NA	TRBV10-1	NA	CASSDSGTAPSYNEQFF	TGCGCCAGCAGTGACTCCGGGACTGCTCCCTCCTACAATGAGCAGTTCTTC